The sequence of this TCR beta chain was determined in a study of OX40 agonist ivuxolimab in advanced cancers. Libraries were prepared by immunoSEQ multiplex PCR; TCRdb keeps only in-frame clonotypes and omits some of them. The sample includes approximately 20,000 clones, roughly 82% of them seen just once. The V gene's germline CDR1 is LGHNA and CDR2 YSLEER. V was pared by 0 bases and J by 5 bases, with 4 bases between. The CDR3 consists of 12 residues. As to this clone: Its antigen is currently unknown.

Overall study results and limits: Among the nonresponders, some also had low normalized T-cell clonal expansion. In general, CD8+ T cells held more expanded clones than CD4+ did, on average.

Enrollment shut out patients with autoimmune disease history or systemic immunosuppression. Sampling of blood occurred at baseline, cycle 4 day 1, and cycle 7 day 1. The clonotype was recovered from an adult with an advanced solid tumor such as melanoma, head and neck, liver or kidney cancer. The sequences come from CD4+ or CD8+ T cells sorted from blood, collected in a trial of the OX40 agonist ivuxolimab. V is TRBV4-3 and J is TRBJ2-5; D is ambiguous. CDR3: CASSQDRETQYF. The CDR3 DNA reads TGCGCCAGCAGCCAAGACAGGGAGACCCAGTACTTC.